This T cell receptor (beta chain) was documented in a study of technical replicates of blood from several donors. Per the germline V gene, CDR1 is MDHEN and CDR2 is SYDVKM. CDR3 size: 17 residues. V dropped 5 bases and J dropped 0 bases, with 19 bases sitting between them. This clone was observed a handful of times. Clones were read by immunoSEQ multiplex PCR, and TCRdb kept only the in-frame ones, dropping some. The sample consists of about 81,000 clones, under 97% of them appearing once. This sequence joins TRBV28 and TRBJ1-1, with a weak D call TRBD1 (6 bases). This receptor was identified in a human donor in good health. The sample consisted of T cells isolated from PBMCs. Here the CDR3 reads CASSRTLDRRVNTEAFF. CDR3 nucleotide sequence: TGTGCCAGCAGTCGTACCTTGGACAGAAGGGTGAACACTGAAGCTTTCTTT.